Below, 10 T cell receptor beta chains from the same sample are listed, as sequenced in a study of metastatic and nonmetastatic thyroid tumors (dated by TCRdb to 2018 to 2021). Before undergoing thyroid surgery, none of the patients had been given any kind of treatment. Library prep was done by PCR. Instrument on record: Illumina HiSeq 4000. TCRdb reprocessed the public reads (quality trimming at Q25 with fastp, clone calling with MiXCR) and kept in-frame beta chains. This sample comprises tens of thousands of clones, around 12% of them detected only once. The top ten constitute roughly 10% of the sample. Sequencing was performed on tumor tissue. Receptors were obtained from a female donor with papillary thyroid cancer or a benign thyroid nodule (not recorded which). Some clones in this sample may be carry-over from other donors' samples.

Only a few counts were recorded for this clone. A much bigger clone sits one base away, suggesting this may be a read error. The chain employs TRBV2 and TRBJ2-3; possible D gene TRBD2, 7 bases. Germline values: CDR1 SNHLY, CDR2 FYNNEI. The V end was cut by 7 bases, the J end by 4 bases, with 18 bases between. The CDR3 has 15 residues. CDR3 DNA sequence: TGTGCCAGCAAGGGGGGGAACCCTAATCCAGATACGCAGTATTTT. It codes for CASKGGNPNPDTQYF.

This clone was counted ten times or more. The J gene is TRBJ1-6, the V gene TRBV5-1; D might be TRBD1 (6 bases). V dropped 0 bases and J dropped 8 bases, with 9 bases sitting between them. Germline-derived CDR1 and CDR2 are SGHRS and YFSETQ. The CDR3 loop spans 14 amino acids. The CDR3 region has the DNA TGCGCCAGCAGCTTGGATTGGGGGCATTCACCCCTCCACTTT. This codes for CASSLDWGHSPLHF.

The chain employs TRBV24-1 and TRBJ2-3; D is perhaps TRBD1 or TRBD2 (5 bases each). V was shortened by 7 bases and J by 1 base, with 11 bases between the two germline ends. Per germline, CDR1 KGHDR and CDR2 SFDVKD. The CDR3 length is 14 residues. The CDR3 region is CATSFGTRTDTQYF. The CDR3 bases are TGTGCCACCAGCTTCGGGACCCGCACAGATACGCAGTATTTT.

This clone was seen many times. Other DNA sequences in the sample encode the same CDR3. The J gene is TRBJ2-3, the V gene TRBV12-3 or TRBV12-4; D is undetermined. The length of the CDR3 is 15 residues. Trimming removed 6 bases from V and 4 bases from J, with 17 bases in between. CDR3 sequence (DNA): TGTGCCAGCAGCCCCGTTTTTCGGTTGGCAGATACGCAGTATTTT. Translating it yields CASSPVFRLADTQYF.

This clone was detected only a few times. The J gene is TRBJ2-2, the V gene TRBV28; D remains ambiguous. Trimming took 3 bases from V and 7 from J, leaving 21 bases between them. The CDR3 spans 17 residues. CDR1 is MDHEN and CDR2 is SYDVKM in the germline V gene. As DNA, the CDR3 is TGTGCCAGCAGTTTGACGCGTCATGGGGTCTTTGTCGGGGAGCTGTTTTTT. This sequence encodes CASSLTRHGVFVGELFF.

This clone was counted ten times or more. The chain has TRBV2 and TRBJ2-7; 8 bases map to TRBD2. The CDR3 runs to 14 residues. The germline V gene has CDR1 SNHLY and CDR2 FYNNEI. Germline trimming cut 7 bases from V and 2 bases from J; bases unmatched to any gene: 7. The CDR3 nucleotides are TGTGCCAGCACTCGGGGTAGCGGGGCCTACGAGCAGTACTTC. It specifies CASTRGSGAYEQYF.

This clone was counted a single time. The V gene is TRBV20-1, the J gene TRBJ2-7; D not certain. Trimming pared 3 bases from V and 3 bases from J, leaving 6 bases between. Germline V gives CDR1 DFQATT, CDR2 SNEGSKA (reference sequence). This CDR3 is 11 amino acids long. The CDR3 loop reads CSARILYEQYF. CDR3 sequence (DNA): TGCAGTGCTAGGATTCTCTACGAGCAGTACTTC.

Only a few counts were recorded for this clone. A single base separates this from a much larger clone, so it may be a read error. The chain uses TRBV7-2 and TRBJ2-1; perhaps TRBD2 as D (5 bases). Trimming left V 3 bases short and J 9 bases short, with 12 bases between. Germline CDR1 reads SGHTA; CDR2 reads FQGNSA. The CDR3 runs to 13 residues. CDR3 protein: CASSLRVLSEQFF. CDR3 sequence (DNA): TGTGCCAGCAGCTTGAGGGTTTTGAGTGAGCAGTTCTTC.

As concerns this clone: One end of the junction is discordant with germline, which a read error may explain. The chain has TRBV28 and TRBJ1-1; D possibly corresponds to TRBD1 (5 bases). The CDR3 consists of 14 residues. Germline CDR1 and CDR2: MDHEN and SYDVKM. CDR3 residues: CDSSPGAWGTGAFF. The CDR3 region has the DNA TGTGACAGCAGCCCGGGAGCTTGGGGCACTGGAGCTTTCTTT.

This clone was found a few times. It may be a read error: a sequence one base away is much more abundant. V gene TRBV10-2 combines with J gene TRBJ1-6; D may be TRBD1 (5 bases). Germline values: CDR1 WSHSY, CDR2 SAAADI. V was cut by 5 bases and J by 7 bases, with 9 bases left in between. The CDR3 consists of 13 residues. The CDR3, as DNA: TGCGCCAGCAGTTGGCAGGGAAATTCACCCCTCCACTTT. Protein product: CASSWQGNSPLHF.